These T cell receptor beta chains were read from a single sample in a study of PD-1 blockade in classical Hodgkin lymphoma. The protocol was immunoSEQ multiplex PCR, while the TCRdb copy is restricted to in-frame clones and leaves out a portion. The repertoire holds 40,000 to 55,000 clones, around nine tenths seen once, with roughly a tenth in the top ten. The sample here was peripheral blood mononuclear cells (PBMCs), taken at baseline. The receptors were sampled from a human donor with classical Hodgkin lymphoma. CDR3s include the opening cysteine and the closing phenylalanine or tryptophan. The D gene is left open where the match is weak. Only some rows state a clone size, as once, few, many or a class for expanded clones.

v_gene: TRBV7-6
len: 14
d_gene: TRBD1
j_gene: TRBJ2-1
abundance: NA
CDR3nt: TGTGCCAGCAGCGACGGAAGTACAGGGGATGAGCAGTTCTTC
CDR3aa: CASSDGSTGDEQFF

v_gene: TRBV27
len: 13
d_gene: NA
j_gene: TRBJ1-2
abundance: NA
CDR3nt: TGTGCCAGCAGTTTAAGGGGAAGCTATGGCTACACCTTC
CDR3aa: CASSLRGSYGYTF

v_gene: TRBV18
len: 10
d_gene: NA
j_gene: TRBJ2-1
abundance: NA
CDR3nt: TGTGCCAGCTCCCTCGGGGAGCAGTTCTTC
CDR3aa: CASSLGEQFF

v_gene: TRBV10-2
len: 18
d_gene: NA
j_gene: TRBJ2-5
abundance: NA
CDR3nt: TGCGCCAGCAGTGAAGAGCGGGGGACAGTTGAACCCCCAGAGACCCAGTACTTC
CDR3aa: CASSEERGTVEPPETQYF

v_gene: TRBV4-1
len: 17
d_gene: TRBD2
j_gene: TRBJ2-1
abundance: NA
CDR3nt: TGCGCCAGCAGCCCCATAAGCGGGAGAAGCTCCTACAATGAGCAGTTCTTC
CDR3aa: CASSPISGRSSYNEQFF

v_gene: TRBV5-4
len: 14
d_gene: NA
j_gene: TRBJ2-5
abundance: once
CDR3nt: TGTGCCAGCAGCTTGGCCTGGGCGGGGGCGACCCAGTACTTC
CDR3aa: CASSLAWAGATQYF

v_gene: TRBV15
len: 15
d_gene: NA
j_gene: TRBJ1-5
abundance: once
CDR3nt: TGTGCCACCGGGAAGGACCGGCTCAGCAATCAGCCCCAGCATTTT
CDR3aa: CATGKDRLSNQPQHF

v_gene: TRBV28
len: 16
d_gene: NA
j_gene: TRBJ2-7
abundance: NA
CDR3nt: TGTGCCAGCAGTTTATCGGCGAATGGTCGGTCCTACGAGCAGTACTTC
CDR3aa: CASSLSANGRSYEQYF

v_gene: TRBV9
len: 14
d_gene: NA
j_gene: TRBJ2-5
abundance: NA
CDR3nt: TGTGCCAGCAGCGTATCTAATAATGACGGGACCCAGTACTTC
CDR3aa: CASSVSNNDGTQYF

v_gene: TRBV9
len: 14
d_gene: NA
j_gene: TRBJ2-1
abundance: NA
CDR3nt: TGTGCCAGCAGCCTGTCGGTCCCCAGCAATGAGCAGTTCTTC
CDR3aa: CASSLSVPSNEQFF

v_gene: TRBV5-1
len: 13
d_gene: NA
j_gene: TRBJ1-2
abundance: NA
CDR3nt: TGCGCCAGCAGCTGGAATACAGGGACTGGCTACACCTTC
CDR3aa: CASSWNTGTGYTF

v_gene: TRBV19
len: 16
d_gene: NA
j_gene: TRBJ2-6
abundance: NA
CDR3nt: TGTGCCAGTAGTGATGGACGGGCCGCTGGGGCCAACGTCCTGACTTTC
CDR3aa: CASSDGRAAGANVLTF

v_gene: TRBV5-1
len: 15
d_gene: NA
j_gene: TRBJ1-1
abundance: NA
CDR3nt: TGCGCCAGCAGCGACGTGAGCGGGGCCTACACTGAAGCTTTCTTT
CDR3aa: CASSDVSGAYTEAFF

v_gene: TRBV4-1
len: 16
d_gene: TRBD2
j_gene: TRBJ2-7
abundance: NA
CDR3nt: TGCGCCAGCAGCCTGCTGAGCCGACTAGCGGGCTACGAGCAGTACTTC
CDR3aa: CASSLLSRLAGYEQYF

v_gene: TRBV7-6
len: 16
d_gene: NA
j_gene: TRBJ1-2
abundance: few
CDR3nt: TGTGCCAGCAGCGTACTAACAGAGGCCTCTAACTATGGCTACACCTTC
CDR3aa: CASSVLTEASNYGYTF

v_gene: TRBV5-4
len: 14
d_gene: NA
j_gene: TRBJ2-5
abundance: NA
CDR3nt: TGTGCCAGCAGTGGAGGGGGGGGGCAAGAGACCCAGTACTTC
CDR3aa: CASSGGGGQETQYF

v_gene: TRBV4-1
len: 13
d_gene: NA
j_gene: TRBJ2-5
abundance: NA
CDR3nt: TGCGCCAGCAGCCGACTATTAGGAGAGACCCAGTACTTC
CDR3aa: CASSRLLGETQYF

v_gene: TRBV9
len: 14
d_gene: NA
j_gene: TRBJ1-6
abundance: NA
CDR3nt: TGTGCCAGCAGCGTAGCGACAGGCAATTCACCCCTCCACTTT
CDR3aa: CASSVATGNSPLHF

v_gene: TRBV28
len: 14
d_gene: TRBD1
j_gene: TRBJ1-4
abundance: NA
CDR3nt: TGTGCCAGCAAGAATGGACAGGGAAGAGAAAAACTGTTTTTT
CDR3aa: CASKNGQGREKLFF

v_gene: TRBV9
len: 11
d_gene: NA
j_gene: TRBJ2-2
abundance: NA
CDR3nt: TGTGCCAGCAGGGGGACCGGGGAGCTGTTTTTT
CDR3aa: CASRGTGELFF

v_gene: TRBV6-4
len: 15
d_gene: TRBD1
j_gene: TRBJ2-1
abundance: NA
CDR3nt: TGTGCCAGCAGTGACTTTGCCGGCGCAGGGGGTGAGCAGTTCTTC
CDR3aa: CASSDFAGAGGEQFF

v_gene: TRBV2
len: 13
d_gene: NA
j_gene: TRBJ2-7
abundance: NA
CDR3nt: TGTGCCAGCAGTGGGGACTGGCCCTACGAGCAGTACTTC
CDR3aa: CASSGDWPYEQYF

v_gene: TRBV5-1
len: 12
d_gene: TRBD2
j_gene: TRBJ2-7
abundance: NA
CDR3nt: TGCGCCAGCAGCGGTCCGGGACTAGCGGCCCTCTTC
CDR3aa: CASSGPGLAALF

v_gene: TRBV5-1
len: 15
d_gene: TRBD2
j_gene: TRBJ2-3
abundance: few
CDR3nt: TGCGCCAGCAGTGAGTCGGGGGGTGACACAGATACGCAGTATTTT
CDR3aa: CASSESGGDTDTQYF

v_gene: TRBV7-7
len: 17
d_gene: NA
j_gene: TRBJ2-6
abundance: NA
CDR3nt: TGTGCTAGCAGCTTGGGGGGGGCCTTCTCTGGGGCCAACGTCCTGACTTTC
CDR3aa: CASSLGGAFSGANVLTF

v_gene: TRBV4-3
len: 16
d_gene: NA
j_gene: TRBJ2-7
abundance: NA
CDR3nt: TGCGCCAGCAGCCAAGACTACGGACAGCCGAGCTACGAGCAGTACTTC
CDR3aa: CASSQDYGQPSYEQYF

v_gene: TRBV7-2
len: 15
d_gene: TRBD1
j_gene: TRBJ1-4
abundance: NA
CDR3nt: TGTGCCAGCAGCTGGACAGGAAACACTAATGAAAAACTGTTTTTT
CDR3aa: CASSWTGNTNEKLFF

v_gene: TRBV6-1
len: 12
d_gene: NA
j_gene: TRBJ2-1
abundance: NA
CDR3nt: TGTGCCAGCATAATTGCCAACAATGAGCAGTTCTTC
CDR3aa: CASIIANNEQFF

v_gene: TRBV10-1
len: 13
d_gene: NA
j_gene: TRBJ2-5
abundance: NA
CDR3nt: TGCGCCAGCAGTGAGGGACCGTCAGGGACCCAGTACTTC
CDR3aa: CASSEGPSGTQYF

v_gene: TRBV19
len: 16
d_gene: TRBD2
j_gene: TRBJ2-7
abundance: NA
CDR3nt: TGTGCCAGTAGTTCCCCTGGGGCTAGCGGAGCCTACGAGCAGTACTTC
CDR3aa: CASSSPGASGAYEQYF

v_gene: TRBV28
len: 16
d_gene: NA
j_gene: TRBJ2-1
abundance: NA
CDR3nt: TGTGCCAGCAGTACTGGTTGGGCCTTATCCTACAATGAGCAGTTCTTC
CDR3aa: CASSTGWALSYNEQFF

v_gene: TRBV19
len: 16
d_gene: TRBD2
j_gene: TRBJ2-5
abundance: NA
CDR3nt: TGTGCCAGTAGTATGAGAGGCGGGAGTGGGGCGGAGACCCAGTACTTC
CDR3aa: CASSMRGGSGAETQYF

v_gene: TRBV19
len: 15
d_gene: NA
j_gene: TRBJ2-2
abundance: NA
CDR3nt: TGTGCCAGTAGTGCCTCCGGGACACATACCGGGGAGCTGTTTTTT
CDR3aa: CASSASGTHTGELFF

v_gene: TRBV2
len: 16
d_gene: TRBD1
j_gene: TRBJ2-3
abundance: NA
CDR3nt: TGTGCCAGCAGTGTCCGGGACAGGGAAGTTTCAGATACGCAGTATTTT
CDR3aa: CASSVRDREVSDTQYF

v_gene: TRBV5-1
len: 16
d_gene: NA
j_gene: TRBJ2-6
abundance: once
CDR3nt: TGCGCCAGCAGCCCCATGACGCTCTCTGGGGCCAACGTCCTGACTTTC
CDR3aa: CASSPMTLSGANVLTF

v_gene: TRBV19
len: 15
d_gene: NA
j_gene: TRBJ1-1
abundance: NA
CDR3nt: TGTGCCAGTAGTATAGATTTGGCAACTAACACTGAAGCTTTCTTT
CDR3aa: CASSIDLATNTEAFF

v_gene: TRBV13
len: 13
d_gene: NA
j_gene: TRBJ2-5
abundance: NA
CDR3nt: TGTGCCAGCAGCTTAGCCGGGTTAGAGACCCAGTACTTC
CDR3aa: CASSLAGLETQYF

v_gene: TRBV19
len: 14
d_gene: NA
j_gene: TRBJ2-7
abundance: NA
CDR3nt: TGTGCCAGTAGTATGCGGGACGCAAGCTACGAGCAGTACTTC
CDR3aa: CASSMRDASYEQYF

v_gene: TRBV6-5
len: 14
d_gene: NA
j_gene: TRBJ2-3
abundance: NA
CDR3nt: TGTGCCAGCGGACGGACTGGGGATTGGGATACGCAGTATTTT
CDR3aa: CASGRTGDWDTQYF

v_gene: TRBV6-4
len: 13
d_gene: TRBD2
j_gene: TRBJ2-3
abundance: NA
CDR3nt: TGTGCCAGCAGTGAGCGGGAGACAGATACGCAGTATTTT
CDR3aa: CASSERETDTQYF

v_gene: TRBV27
len: 13
d_gene: NA
j_gene: TRBJ2-7
abundance: NA
CDR3nt: TGTGCCAGCAGAATCCAAGGGGCGTACGAGCAGTACTTC
CDR3aa: CASRIQGAYEQYF

v_gene: TRBV6-5
len: 13
d_gene: NA
j_gene: TRBJ2-6
abundance: NA
CDR3nt: TGTGCCAGCACTGACTCTGGGGCCAACGTCCTGACTTTC
CDR3aa: CASTDSGANVLTF

v_gene: TRBV28
len: 15
d_gene: NA
j_gene: TRBJ2-3
abundance: NA
CDR3nt: TGTGCCAGCAGTTCCCTGACCCACGGCACAGATACGCAGTATTTT
CDR3aa: CASSSLTHGTDTQYF

v_gene: TRBV5-1
len: 14
d_gene: NA
j_gene: TRBJ1-4
abundance: once
CDR3nt: TGCGCCAGCAGCCCATCCTGGACTAATGAAAAACTGTTTTTT
CDR3aa: CASSPSWTNEKLFF

v_gene: TRBV7-2
len: 12
d_gene: NA
j_gene: TRBJ2-7
abundance: NA
CDR3nt: TGTGCCAGCAGCCCAGGGGGGGGGCTCCAGTACTTC
CDR3aa: CASSPGGGLQYF

v_gene: TRBV7-9
len: 17
d_gene: NA
j_gene: TRBJ1-6
abundance: NA
CDR3nt: TGTGCCAGCAGCTTATTTGGGGGGGCCAGGGTGGATTCACCCCTCCACTTT
CDR3aa: CASSLFGGARVDSPLHF

v_gene: TRBV25-1
len: 16
d_gene: TRBD2
j_gene: TRBJ2-3
abundance: NA
CDR3nt: TGTGCCAGCAGTGAATTATCTAGCGGGAGAACAGATACGCAGTATTTT
CDR3aa: CASSELSSGRTDTQYF

v_gene: TRBV2
len: 13
d_gene: NA
j_gene: TRBJ2-5
abundance: NA
CDR3nt: TGTGCCAGCAATAACAGGGGGGGGGAGACCCAGTACTTC
CDR3aa: CASNNRGGETQYF

v_gene: TRBV21-1
len: 16
d_gene: NA
j_gene: TRBJ2-7
abundance: NA
CDR3nt: TGTGCCAGCAGCAATTTGACTAGCGGGAAACCCTACGAGCAGTACTTC
CDR3aa: CASSNLTSGKPYEQYF

v_gene: TRBV5-1
len: 15
d_gene: NA
j_gene: TRBJ1-4
abundance: NA
CDR3nt: TGCGCCAGCAGCACAACCACAGGCAGTAATGAAAAACTGTTTTTT
CDR3aa: CASSTTTGSNEKLFF

v_gene: TRBV13
len: 14
d_gene: NA
j_gene: TRBJ2-5
abundance: NA
CDR3nt: TGTGCCAGCAGCTTAACCCCAGAGCAAGAGACCCAGTACTTC
CDR3aa: CASSLTPEQETQYF

v_gene: TRBV6-1
len: 13
d_gene: TRBD2
j_gene: TRBJ2-7
abundance: NA
CDR3nt: TGTGCCAGCAGTGACGGCGGGGGCTACGAGCAGTACTTC
CDR3aa: CASSDGGGYEQYF

v_gene: TRBV7-8
len: 14
d_gene: TRBD1
j_gene: TRBJ2-5
abundance: NA
CDR3nt: TGTGCCAGCAGCTTAAGACAGGGCCAAGAGACCCAGTACTTC
CDR3aa: CASSLRQGQETQYF

v_gene: TRBV19
len: 14
d_gene: NA
j_gene: TRBJ2-1
abundance: NA
CDR3nt: TGTGCCAGTAGCCCCCGGGACTTTTACAATGAGCAGTTCTTC
CDR3aa: CASSPRDFYNEQFF

v_gene: TRBV5-4
len: 14
d_gene: NA
j_gene: TRBJ2-2
abundance: NA
CDR3nt: TGTGCCAGCAGCCCACAGGGTTCGGCCGGGGAGCTGTTTTTT
CDR3aa: CASSPQGSAGELFF

v_gene: TRBV7-9
len: 15
d_gene: NA
j_gene: TRBJ1-2
abundance: NA
CDR3nt: TGTGCCAGCAGCCCAGTGACCGTCACTAACTATGGCTACACCTTC
CDR3aa: CASSPVTVTNYGYTF

v_gene: TRBV5-1
len: 15
d_gene: NA
j_gene: TRBJ2-3
abundance: once
CDR3nt: TGCGCCAGCAGCTCCCATGGTACCCAGACAGATACGCAGTATTTT
CDR3aa: CASSSHGTQTDTQYF